The present entry profiles one TCR beta chain with its context. Looked up from germline, CDR1 is SNHLY and CDR2 is FYNNEI. V shed 6 bases and J shed 5 bases, with 10 bases lying between them. The CDR3 has 13 amino acids. These data originate in a study of T-cell memory formation after mild COVID-19. TCRdb processed the 5' RACE reads anew with MiXCR; each CDR3 protein has one entry. The profile covers fewer than 450,000 distinct CDR3 sequences, with more than 20% appearing a single time and around 8.1% taken by the ten largest. Sequenced material: PBMCs or a T cell subset sorted from them (not recorded which). J is TRBJ2-2 and V is TRBV2; D is undetermined. The TCR was taken from an adult woman who had mild COVID-19 (a few samples of this study predate the infection). Cell type and time point are not known. This chain's CDR3 is CASRPTPTGELFF. The CDR3 DNA reads TGTGCCAGCAGACCAACACCGACCGGGGAGCTGTTTTTT.